Listed below are T cell receptor beta chains from one sample, sequenced in a study of blood T cell repertoires in COVID-19. Sequencing was performed with immunoSEQ multiplex PCR; in TCRdb, only in-frame clones are kept and a portion is missing. The repertoire has fewer than 200,000 clones, more than 80% of them found once; the top ten carry around 7.5%. Sequencing was done on a sample of peripheral blood. The origin of the receptors is a woman aged 55-75 years with acute or convalescent COVID-19. The CDR3 runs from the conserved cysteine through the conserved F or W. A D gene is named only where the DNA matches it firmly. Rows give clone size only sometimes, using once, few, many, or a class for an expanded clone.

abundance	v_gene	j_gene	d_gene	CDR3aa	CDR3nt
-	TRBV30	TRBJ2-2	TRBD1	CACSRGTGELFF	TGTGCCTGCAGCAGGGGGACCGGGGAGCTGTTTTTT
-	TRBV28	TRBJ2-1	TRBD2	CASTGGRAGHEQFF	TGTGCCAGCACGGGCGGGAGGGCCGGGCATGAGCAGTTCTTC
-	TRBV28	TRBJ1-1	-	CASRSGINTEAFF	TGTGCCAGCAGGTCAGGGATCAACACTGAAGCTTTCTTT
-	TRBV10-1	TRBJ2-3	TRBD2	CASSDQQLAGLDTQYF	TGCGCCAGCAGTGATCAGCAACTAGCGGGATTAGATACGCAGTATTTT
few	TRBV9	TRBJ1-1	-	CASSDRENTEAFF	TGTGCCAGCAGCGATCGGGAGAACACTGAAGCTTTCTTT
-	TRBV28	TRBJ1-5	TRBD1	CASSFLDRAGQPQHF	TGTGCCAGCAGTTTCTTGGACAGGGCGGGACAGCCCCAGCATTTT
once	TRBV7-6	TRBJ1-1	-	CASSPRGGNTEAFF	TGTGCCAGCAGCCCCCGGGGGGGTAACACTGAAGCTTTCTTT
-	TRBV5-6	TRBJ2-3	-	CASSLSQGAQYF	TGTGCCAGCAGCTTGTCGCAGGGTGCGCAGTATTTT
-	TRBV24-1	TRBJ2-1	TRBD1	CATSDFITGGSDEQFF	TGTGCCACCAGTGATTTTATAACAGGGGGTTCCGATGAGCAGTTCTTC
-	TRBV9	TRBJ2-1	TRBD2	CASSAQGLAGGEQFF	TGTGCCAGCAGCGCACAGGGACTAGCGGGAGGAGAGCAGTTCTTC
-	TRBV25-1	TRBJ2-2	TRBD1	CASQTGTGGRTGELFF	TGTGCCAGTCAAACAGGGACAGGGGGCCGCACCGGGGAGCTGTTTTTT
-	TRBV5-1	TRBJ2-1	TRBD2	CASSFGGRAYEQFF	TGCGCCAGCAGCTTCGGCGGGAGGGCCTATGAGCAGTTCTTC
-	TRBV27	TRBJ1-4	-	CASSFWQGSEKLFF	TGTGCCAGCAGTTTCTGGCAGGGGAGCGAAAAACTGTTTTTT
-	TRBV5-6	TRBJ1-2	-	CASSQDIAYGYTF	TGTGCCAGCAGCCAGGACATAGCCTATGGCTACACCTTC
-	TRBV11-2	TRBJ1-5	-	CASSLSQGNGQPQHF	TGTGCCAGCAGCTTGAGCCAGGGAAACGGGCAGCCCCAGCATTTT
-	TRBV2	TRBJ1-5	-	CASRGDIGNQPQHF	TGTGCCAGCAGGGGGGACATAGGCAATCAGCCCCAGCATTTT
-	TRBV28	TRBJ1-5	-	CASSFPREISNQPQHF	TGTGCCAGCAGTTTCCCACGGGAAATTAGCAATCAGCCCCAGCATTTT